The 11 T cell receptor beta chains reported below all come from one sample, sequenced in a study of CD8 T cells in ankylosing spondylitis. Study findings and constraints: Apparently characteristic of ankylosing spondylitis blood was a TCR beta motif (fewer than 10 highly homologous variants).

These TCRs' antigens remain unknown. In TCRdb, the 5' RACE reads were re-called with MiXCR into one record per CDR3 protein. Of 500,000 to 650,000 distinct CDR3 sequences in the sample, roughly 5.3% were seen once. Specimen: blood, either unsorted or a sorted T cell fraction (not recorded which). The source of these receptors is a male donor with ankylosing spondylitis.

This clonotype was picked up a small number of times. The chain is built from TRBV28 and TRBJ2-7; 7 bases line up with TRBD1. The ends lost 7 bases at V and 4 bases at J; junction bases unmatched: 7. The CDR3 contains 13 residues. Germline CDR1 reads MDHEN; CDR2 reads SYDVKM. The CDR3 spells CASITRDSYEQYF. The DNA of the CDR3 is TGTGCCAGCATCACTCGGGACAGTTACGAGCAGTACTTC.

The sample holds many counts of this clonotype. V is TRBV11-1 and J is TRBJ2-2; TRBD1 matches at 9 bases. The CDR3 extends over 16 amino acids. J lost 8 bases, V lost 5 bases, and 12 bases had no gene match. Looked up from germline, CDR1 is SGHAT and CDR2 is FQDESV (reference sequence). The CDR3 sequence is CASSLRGQGSSGELFF. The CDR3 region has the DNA TGTGCCAGCAGCCTCCGGGGACAGGGTTCATCGGGGGAGCTGTTTTTT. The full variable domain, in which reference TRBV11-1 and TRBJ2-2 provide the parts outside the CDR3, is EAEVAQSPRYKITEKSQAVAFWCDPISGHATLYWYRQILGQGPELLVQFQDESVVDDSQLPKDRFSAERLKGVDSTLKIQPAELGDSAMYLCASSLRGQGSSGELFFGEGSRLTVL.

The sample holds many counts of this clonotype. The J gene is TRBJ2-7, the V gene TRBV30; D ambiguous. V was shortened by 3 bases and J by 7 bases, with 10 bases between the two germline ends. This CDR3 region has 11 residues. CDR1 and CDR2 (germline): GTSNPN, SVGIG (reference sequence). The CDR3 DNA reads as TGTGCCTGGAGGGTCTTGAAGGAGCAGTACTTC. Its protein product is CAWRVLKEQYF.

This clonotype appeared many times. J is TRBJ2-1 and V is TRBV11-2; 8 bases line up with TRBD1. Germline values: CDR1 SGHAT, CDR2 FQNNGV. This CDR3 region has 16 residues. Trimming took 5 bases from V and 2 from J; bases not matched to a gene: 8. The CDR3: CASSGRQGLPYNEQFF. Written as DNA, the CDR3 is TGTGCCAGCAGCGGACGACAGGGGTTGCCCTACAATGAGCAGTTCTTC.

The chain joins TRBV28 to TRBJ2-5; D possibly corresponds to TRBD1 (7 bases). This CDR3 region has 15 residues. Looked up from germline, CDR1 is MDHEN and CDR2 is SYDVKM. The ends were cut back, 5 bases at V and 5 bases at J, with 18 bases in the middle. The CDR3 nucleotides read TGTGCCAGCAGTGAGATCAGGGGGGCCCGGGAGACCCAGTACTTC. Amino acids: CASSEIRGARETQYF. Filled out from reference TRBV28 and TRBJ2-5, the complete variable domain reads DVKVTQSSRYLVKRTGEKVFLECVQDMDHENMFWYRQDPGLGLRLIYFSYDVKMKEKGDIPEGYSVSREKKERFSLILESASTNQTSMYLCASSEIRGARETQYFGPGTRLLVL.

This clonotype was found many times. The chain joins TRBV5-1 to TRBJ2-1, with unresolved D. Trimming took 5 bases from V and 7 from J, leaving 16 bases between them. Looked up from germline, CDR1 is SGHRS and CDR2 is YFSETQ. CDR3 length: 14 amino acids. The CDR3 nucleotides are TGCGCCAGCAGAGAGACCCCCAGTTTGAATGAGCAGTTCTTC. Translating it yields CASRETPSLNEQFF.

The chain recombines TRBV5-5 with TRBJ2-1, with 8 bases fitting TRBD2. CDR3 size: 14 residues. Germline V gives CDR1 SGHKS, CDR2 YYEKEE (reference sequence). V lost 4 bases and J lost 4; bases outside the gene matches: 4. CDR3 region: CASSRPGGYNEQFF. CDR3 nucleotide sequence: TGTGCCAGCAGCCGACCGGGGGGGTACAATGAGCAGTTCTTC.

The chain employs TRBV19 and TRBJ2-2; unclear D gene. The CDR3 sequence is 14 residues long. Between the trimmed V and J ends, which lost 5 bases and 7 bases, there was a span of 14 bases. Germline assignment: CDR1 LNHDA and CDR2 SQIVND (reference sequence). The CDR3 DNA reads TGTGCCAGTAGTCTTCACAACATAGACGGGGAGCTGTTTTTT. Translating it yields CASSLHNIDGELFF.

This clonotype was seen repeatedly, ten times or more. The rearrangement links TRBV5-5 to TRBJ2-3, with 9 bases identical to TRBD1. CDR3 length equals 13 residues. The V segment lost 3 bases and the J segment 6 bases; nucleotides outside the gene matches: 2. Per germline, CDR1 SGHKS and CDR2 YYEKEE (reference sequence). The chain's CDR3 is CASSWTGEDTQYF. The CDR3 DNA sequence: TGTGCCAGCAGCTGGACAGGGGAGGATACGCAGTATTTT. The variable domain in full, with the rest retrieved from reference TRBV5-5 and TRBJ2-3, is DAGVTQSPTHLIKTRGQQVTLRCSPISGHKSVSWYQQVLGQGPQFIFQYYEKEERGRGNFPDRFSARQFPNYSSELNVNALLLGDSALYLCASSWTGEDTQYFGPGTRLTVL.

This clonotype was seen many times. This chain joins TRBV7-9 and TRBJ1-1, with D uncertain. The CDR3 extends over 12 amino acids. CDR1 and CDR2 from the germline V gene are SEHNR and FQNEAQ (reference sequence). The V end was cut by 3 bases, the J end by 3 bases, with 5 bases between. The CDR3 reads CASSFGHTEAFF. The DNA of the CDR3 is TGTGCCAGCAGCTTTGGGCACACTGAAGCTTTCTTT.

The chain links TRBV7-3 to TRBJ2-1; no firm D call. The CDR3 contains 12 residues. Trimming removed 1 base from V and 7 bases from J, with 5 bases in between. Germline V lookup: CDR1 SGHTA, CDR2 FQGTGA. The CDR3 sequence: CASSLKGNEQFF. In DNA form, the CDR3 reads TGTGCCAGCAGCTTAAAGGGTAATGAGCAGTTCTTC.